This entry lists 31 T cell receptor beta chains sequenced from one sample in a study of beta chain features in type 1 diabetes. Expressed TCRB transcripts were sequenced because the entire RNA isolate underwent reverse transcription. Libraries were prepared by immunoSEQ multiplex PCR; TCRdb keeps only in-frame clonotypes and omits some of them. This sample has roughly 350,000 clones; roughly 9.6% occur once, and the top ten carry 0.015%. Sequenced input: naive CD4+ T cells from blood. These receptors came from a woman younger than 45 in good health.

The CDR3 loop is CASSARWYRVRAFF. In DNA form, the CDR3 reads TGTGCCAGCAGTGCCCGGTGGTACAGGGTACGAGCTTTCTTT. The chain links TRBV28 to TRBJ1-1, with D perhaps TRBD1 (6 bases). The CDR3 loop spans 14 amino acids. CDR1 MDHEN and CDR2 SYDVKM come from the germline V gene. Trimming removed 5 bases from V and 10 bases from J, with 20 bases in between.

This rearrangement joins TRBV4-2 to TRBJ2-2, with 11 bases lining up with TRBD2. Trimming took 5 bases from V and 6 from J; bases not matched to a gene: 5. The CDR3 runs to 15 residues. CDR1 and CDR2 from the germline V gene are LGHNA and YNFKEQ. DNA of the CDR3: TGTGCCAGCAGCTTTCCTAGCGGGAGGTCCGGGGAGCTGTTTTTT. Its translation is CASSFPSGRSGELFF.

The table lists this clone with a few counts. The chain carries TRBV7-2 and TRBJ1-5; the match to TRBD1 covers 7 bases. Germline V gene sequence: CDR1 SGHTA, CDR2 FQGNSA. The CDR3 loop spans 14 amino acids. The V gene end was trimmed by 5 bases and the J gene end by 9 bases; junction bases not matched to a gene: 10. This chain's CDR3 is CASSPQGRGGPQHF. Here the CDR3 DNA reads TGTGCCAGCAGCCCACAGGGGCGGGGAGGGCCCCAGCATTTT.

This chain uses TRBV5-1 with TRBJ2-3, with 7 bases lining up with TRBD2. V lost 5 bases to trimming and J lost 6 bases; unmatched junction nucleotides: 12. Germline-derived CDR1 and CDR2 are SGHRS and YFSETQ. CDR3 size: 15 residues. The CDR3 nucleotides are TGCGCCAGCAGTGGGACTAACCCCCCCGGGGATACGCAGTATTTT. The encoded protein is CASSGTNPPGDTQYF.

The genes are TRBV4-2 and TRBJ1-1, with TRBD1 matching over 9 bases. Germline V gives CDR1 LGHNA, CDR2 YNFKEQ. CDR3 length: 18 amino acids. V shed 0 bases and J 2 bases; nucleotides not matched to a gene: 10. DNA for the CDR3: TGTGCCAGCAGCCAAGACACCCGGGACAGGGCATTCAACACTGAAGCTTTCTTT. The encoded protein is CASSQDTRDRAFNTEAFF.

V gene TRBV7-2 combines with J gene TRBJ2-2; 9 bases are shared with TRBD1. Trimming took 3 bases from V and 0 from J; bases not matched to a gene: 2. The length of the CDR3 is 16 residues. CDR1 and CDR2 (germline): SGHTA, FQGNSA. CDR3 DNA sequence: TGTGCCAGCAGCTTTAGGACAGGGGCGAACACCGGGGAGCTGTTTTTT. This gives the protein CASSFRTGANTGELFF.

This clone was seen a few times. CDR3 region: CASSQGGTSEVKFF. For the CDR3, the DNA is TGTGCCAGCAGCCAGGGTGGGACTAGCGAAGTAAAGTTCTTC. The chain couples TRBV7-2 to TRBJ2-1; 10 positions match TRBD2. V dropped 5 bases and J dropped 14; count of bases not matched to a gene: 12. The germline CDR1 and CDR2 sequences are SGHTA and FQGNSA. The length of the CDR3 is 14 residues.

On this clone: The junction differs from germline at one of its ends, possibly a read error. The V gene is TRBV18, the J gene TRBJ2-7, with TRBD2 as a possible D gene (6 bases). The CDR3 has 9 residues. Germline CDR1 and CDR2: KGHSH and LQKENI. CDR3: CASSQGLGF. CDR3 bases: TGTGCCAGCTCACAGGGACTTGGCTTC.

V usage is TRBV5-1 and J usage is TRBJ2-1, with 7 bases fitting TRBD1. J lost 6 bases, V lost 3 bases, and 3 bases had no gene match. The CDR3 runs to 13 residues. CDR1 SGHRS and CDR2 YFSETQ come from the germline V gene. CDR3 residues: CASSSDRANEQFF. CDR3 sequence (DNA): TGCGCCAGCAGCTCTGACAGGGCCAATGAGCAGTTCTTC.

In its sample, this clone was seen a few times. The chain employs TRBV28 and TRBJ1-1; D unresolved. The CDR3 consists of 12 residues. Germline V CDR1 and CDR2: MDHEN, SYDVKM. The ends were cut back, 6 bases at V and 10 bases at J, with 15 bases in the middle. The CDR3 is CASSLLALPAFF. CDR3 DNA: TGTGCCAGCAGCCTACTAGCCCTGCCAGCTTTCTTT.

CDR3 amino acids: CASSVEGQGWTEAFF. The CDR3 DNA reads TGTGCCAGCAGCGTAGAGGGTCAGGGGTGGACTGAAGCTTTCTTT. The chain links TRBV9 to TRBJ1-1, with D perhaps matching TRBD1 (6 bases). This CDR3 region has 15 residues. Trimming shortened V by 0 bases and J by 5 bases, and 14 bases separated the two germline ends. Germline-derived CDR1 and CDR2 are SGDLS and YYNGEE.

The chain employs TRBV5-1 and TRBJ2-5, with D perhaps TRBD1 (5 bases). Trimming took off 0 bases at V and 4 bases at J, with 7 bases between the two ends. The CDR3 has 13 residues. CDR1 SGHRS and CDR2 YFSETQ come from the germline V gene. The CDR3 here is CASSLGGRETQYF. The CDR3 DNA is TGCGCCAGCAGCTTGGGGGGCAGAGAGACCCAGTACTTC. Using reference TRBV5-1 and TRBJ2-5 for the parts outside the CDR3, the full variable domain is KAGVTQTPRYLIKTRGQQVTLSCSPISGHRSVSWYQQTPGQGLQFLFEYFSETQRNKGNFPGRFSGRQFSNSRSEMNVSTLELGDSALYLCASSLGGRETQYFGPGTRLLVL.

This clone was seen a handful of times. The CDR3 region has the DNA TGTGCCAGCAGCGTAGACCTAGCGGGATACAATGAGCAGTTCTTC. Translation: CASSVDLAGYNEQFF. V is TRBV9 and J is TRBJ2-1, with 9 bases fitting TRBD2. The CDR3 consists of 15 residues. V shed 0 bases and J 4 bases; nucleotides not matched to a gene: 2. Per the germline V gene, CDR1 is SGDLS and CDR2 is YYNGEE.

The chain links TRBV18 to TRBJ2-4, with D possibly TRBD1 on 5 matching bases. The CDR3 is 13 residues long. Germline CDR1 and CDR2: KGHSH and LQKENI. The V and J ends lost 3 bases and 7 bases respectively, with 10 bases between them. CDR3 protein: CASSPATGNIQYF. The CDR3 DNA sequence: TGTGCCAGCTCACCTGCCACAGGCAACATTCAGTACTTC.

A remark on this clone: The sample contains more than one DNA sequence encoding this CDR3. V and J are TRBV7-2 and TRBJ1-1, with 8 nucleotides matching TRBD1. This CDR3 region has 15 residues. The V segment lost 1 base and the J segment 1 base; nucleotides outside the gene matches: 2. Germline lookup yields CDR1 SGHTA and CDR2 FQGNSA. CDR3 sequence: CASSLGGTGNTEAFF. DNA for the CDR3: TGTGCCAGCAGCTTAGGCGGGACAGGGAACACTGAAGCTTTCTTT.

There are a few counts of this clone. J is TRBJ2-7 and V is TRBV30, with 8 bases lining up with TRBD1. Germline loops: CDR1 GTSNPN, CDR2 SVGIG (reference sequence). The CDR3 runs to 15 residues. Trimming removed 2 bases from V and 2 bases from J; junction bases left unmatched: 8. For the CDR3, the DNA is TGTGCCTGGAGTCCTGACAGGGGAGGCCCCTACGAGCAGTACTTC. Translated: CAWSPDRGGPYEQYF.

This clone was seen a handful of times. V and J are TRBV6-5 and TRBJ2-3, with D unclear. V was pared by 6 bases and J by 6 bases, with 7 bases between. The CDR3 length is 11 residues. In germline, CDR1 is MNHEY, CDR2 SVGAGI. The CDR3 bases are TGTGCCAGCAGCCACGGGGATACGCAGTATTTT. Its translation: CASSHGDTQYF.

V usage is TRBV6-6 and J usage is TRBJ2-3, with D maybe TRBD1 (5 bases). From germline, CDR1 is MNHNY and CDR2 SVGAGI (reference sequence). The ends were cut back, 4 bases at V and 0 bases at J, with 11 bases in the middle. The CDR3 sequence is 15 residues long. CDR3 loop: CASSWTQTSTDTQYF. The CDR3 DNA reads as TGTGCCAGCAGTTGGACACAGACTAGCACAGATACGCAGTATTTT.

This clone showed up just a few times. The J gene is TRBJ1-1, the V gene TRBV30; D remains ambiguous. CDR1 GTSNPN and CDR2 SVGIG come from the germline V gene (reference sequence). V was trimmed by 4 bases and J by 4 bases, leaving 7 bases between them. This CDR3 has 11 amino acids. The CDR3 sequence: CAWMRGTEAFF. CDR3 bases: TGTGCCTGGATGCGGGGCACTGAAGCTTTCTTT.

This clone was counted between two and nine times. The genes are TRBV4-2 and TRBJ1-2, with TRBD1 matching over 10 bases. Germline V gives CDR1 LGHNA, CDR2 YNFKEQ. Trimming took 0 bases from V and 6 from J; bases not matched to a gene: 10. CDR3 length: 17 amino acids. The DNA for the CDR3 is TGTGCCAGCAGCCAAGACCCGACCGGGACAGGGGTGGATGGCTACACCTTC. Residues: CASSQDPTGTGVDGYTF.

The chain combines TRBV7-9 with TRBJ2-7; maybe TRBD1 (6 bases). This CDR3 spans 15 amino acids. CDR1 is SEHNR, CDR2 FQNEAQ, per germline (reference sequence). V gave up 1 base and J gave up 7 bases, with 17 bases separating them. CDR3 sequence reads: CASSLEGGRGGEQYF. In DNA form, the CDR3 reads TGTGCCAGCAGCTTAGAAGGCGGCAGGGGTGGAGAGCAGTACTTC.

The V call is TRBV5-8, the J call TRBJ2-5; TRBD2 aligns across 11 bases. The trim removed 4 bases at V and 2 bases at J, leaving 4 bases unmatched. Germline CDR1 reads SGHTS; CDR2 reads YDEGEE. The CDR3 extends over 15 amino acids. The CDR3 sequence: CASSRTSGPQETQYF. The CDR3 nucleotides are TGTGCCAGCAGCCGGACTAGCGGGCCTCAAGAGACCCAGTACTTC.

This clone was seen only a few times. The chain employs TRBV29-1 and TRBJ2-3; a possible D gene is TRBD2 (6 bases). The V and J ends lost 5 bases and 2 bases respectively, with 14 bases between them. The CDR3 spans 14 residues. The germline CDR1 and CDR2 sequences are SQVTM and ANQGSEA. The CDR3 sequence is CSVSRRTNTDTQYF. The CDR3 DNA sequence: TGCAGCGTTTCTCGTAGGACTAACACAGATACGCAGTATTTT.

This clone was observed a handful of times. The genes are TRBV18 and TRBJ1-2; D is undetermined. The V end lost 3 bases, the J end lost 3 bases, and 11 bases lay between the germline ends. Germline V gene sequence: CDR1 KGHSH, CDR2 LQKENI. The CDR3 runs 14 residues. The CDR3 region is CASSPDSADYGYTF. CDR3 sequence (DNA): TGTGCCAGCTCACCCGACTCTGCGGACTATGGCTACACCTTC.

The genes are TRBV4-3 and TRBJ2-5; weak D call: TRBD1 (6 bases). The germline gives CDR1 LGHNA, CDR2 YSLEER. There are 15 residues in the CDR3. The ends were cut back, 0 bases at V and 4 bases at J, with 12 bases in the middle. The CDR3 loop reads CASSQDYRVGETQYF. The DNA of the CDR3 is TGCGCCAGCAGCCAAGATTACAGGGTGGGAGAGACCCAGTACTTC.

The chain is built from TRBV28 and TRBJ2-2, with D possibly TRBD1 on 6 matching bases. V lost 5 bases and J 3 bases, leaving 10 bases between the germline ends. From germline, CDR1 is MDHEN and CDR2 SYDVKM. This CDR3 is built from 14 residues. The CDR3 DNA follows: TGTGCCAGCAGTAGGGACATTGACACCGGGGAGCTGTTTTTT. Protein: CASSRDIDTGELFF. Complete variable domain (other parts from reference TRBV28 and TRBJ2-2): DVKVTQSSRYLVKRTGEKVFLECVQDMDHENMFWYRQDPGLGLRLIYFSYDVKMKEKGDIPEGYSVSREKKERFSLILESASTNQTSMYLCASSRDIDTGELFFGEGSRLTVL.

The CDR3 protein is CASSLSGAKNIQYF. The CDR3 nucleotides are TGTGCCAGCAGTCTTAGCGGGGCCAAAAACATTCAGTACTTC. The chain employs TRBV28 and TRBJ2-4; 7 nucleotides line up with TRBD2. The trim removed 5 bases at V and 1 base at J, leaving 2 bases unmatched. CDR3 size: 14 residues. Germline CDR1 and CDR2: MDHEN and SYDVKM.

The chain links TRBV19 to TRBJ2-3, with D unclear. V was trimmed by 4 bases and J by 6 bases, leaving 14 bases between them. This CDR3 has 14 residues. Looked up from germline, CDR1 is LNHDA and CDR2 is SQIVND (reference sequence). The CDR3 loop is CASSKNYLGDTQYF. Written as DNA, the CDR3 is TGTGCCAGTAGTAAGAACTACCTCGGGGATACGCAGTATTTT.

The CDR3 is CATSRDRQRGYTF. In nucleotides, the CDR3 is TGTGCCACCAGCAGAGATCGACAGAGGGGCTACACCTTC. J is TRBJ1-2 and V is TRBV15; D possibly corresponds to TRBD1 (5 bases). CDR3 length: 13 amino acids. CDR1 is LNHNV and CDR2 is YYDKDF in the germline V gene (reference sequence). V gave up 0 bases and J gave up 8 bases, with 10 bases separating them.

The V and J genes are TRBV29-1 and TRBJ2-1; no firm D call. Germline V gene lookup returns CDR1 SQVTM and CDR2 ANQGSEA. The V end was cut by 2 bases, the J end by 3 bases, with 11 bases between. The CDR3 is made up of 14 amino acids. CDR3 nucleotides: TGCAGCGTTGAACCGGAGTCGCGCTACAATGAGCAGTTCTTC. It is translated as CSVEPESRYNEQFF.

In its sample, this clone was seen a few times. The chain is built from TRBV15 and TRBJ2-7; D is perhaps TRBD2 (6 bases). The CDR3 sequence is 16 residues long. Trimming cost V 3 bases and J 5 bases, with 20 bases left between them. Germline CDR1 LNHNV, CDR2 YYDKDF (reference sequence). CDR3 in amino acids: CATSRGGRGGADEQYF. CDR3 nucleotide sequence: TGTGCCACCAGCAGGGGAGGTAGGGGTGGCGCGGACGAGCAGTACTTC.